Following are 8 T cell receptor beta chains from one sample sequenced in a study of blood T cell repertoires in COVID-19. Only in-frame clones appear in the TCRdb table, and some are missing; sequencing was by immunoSEQ multiplex PCR. Among 200,000 to 300,000 clones, about 87% were seen once, and the ten largest hold approximately 9%. Sequencing was done on a sample of peripheral blood. All receptors come from a human donor in a cohort sampled during active COVID-19.

The V and J genes are TRBV11-2 and TRBJ2-7, with 7 nucleotides matching TRBD2. The length of the CDR3 is 12 residues. CDR1 SGHAT and CDR2 FQNNGV come from the germline V gene. V gave up 5 bases and J gave up 5 bases; unmatched junction bases: 3. In DNA form, the CDR3 reads TGTGCCAGCAGCCTGGGGGGGAACGAGCAGTACTTC. The encoded protein is CASSLGGNEQYF. Supplemented by reference TRBV11-2 and TRBJ2-7, the full variable domain reads EAGVAQSPRYKIIEKRQSVAFWCNPISGHATLYWYQQILGQGPKLLIQFQNNGVVDDSQLPKDRFSAERLKGVDSTLKIQPAKLEDSAVYLCASSLGGNEQYFGPGTRLTVT.

The CDR3 reads CSASLRTGDNQPQHF. CDR3 nucleotide sequence: TGCAGTGCTAGTCTCAGGACAGGCGACAATCAGCCCCAGCATTTT. The gene calls are TRBV20-1 and TRBJ1-5; 7 bases fit TRBD1. V shed 3 bases and J 3 bases; nucleotides not matched to a gene: 8. Germline V gene lookup returns CDR1 DFQATT and CDR2 SNEGSKA (reference sequence). The CDR3 is made up of 15 amino acids.

This chain links TRBV28 with TRBJ2-5, with a possible D match to TRBD1 (6 bases). The V gene lost 6 bases and the J gene lost 5 bases, with 13 bases spanning the gap. Germline V gene data show CDR1 as MDHEN and CDR2 as SYDVKM. CDR3 length: 13 residues. Here the CDR3 reads CASRGTGLETQYF. In nucleotides, the CDR3 is TGTGCCAGCAGGGGAACAGGGTTGGAGACCCAGTACTTC.

J is TRBJ1-1 and V is TRBV5-1; 8 bases map to TRBD1. V shed 4 bases and J 7 bases; nucleotides not matched to a gene: 9. Germline loops: CDR1 SGHRS, CDR2 YFSETQ. The CDR3 spans 14 residues. The CDR3 bases are TGCGCCAGCAGCCAGTTGACAGGGGCGGATGAAGCTTTCTTT. It is translated as CASSQLTGADEAFF. The whole variable domain, filled in from reference TRBV5-1 and TRBJ1-1, reads KAGVTQTPRYLIKTRGQQVTLSCSPISGHRSVSWYQQTPGQGLQFLFEYFSETQRNKGNFPGRFSGRQFSNSRSEMNVSTLELGDSALYLCASSQLTGADEAFFGQGTRLTVV.

The chain couples TRBV2 to TRBJ1-2; 7 bases agree with TRBD1. Unmatched junction bases numbered 9, after V lost 7 bases and J lost 4 bases. Per the germline V gene, CDR1 is SNHLY and CDR2 is FYNNEI. The length of the CDR3 is 14 residues. The CDR3 protein is CASTRGGTVYGYTF. The CDR3, as DNA: TGTGCCAGCACCCGAGGGGGGACAGTCTATGGCTACACCTTC.

This clone was observed a single time. The gene calls are TRBV6-1 and TRBJ2-7; tentative D call: TRBD2 (5 bases). Germline CDR1 reads MNHNS; CDR2 reads SASEGT. V was cut by 0 bases and J by 0 bases, with 9 bases left in between. CDR3 length equals 15 residues. The CDR3 protein is CASSEARVLSYEQYF. CDR3 nucleotide sequence: TGTGCCAGCAGTGAAGCGCGGGTTCTCTCCTACGAGCAGTACTTC.

V is TRBV19 and J is TRBJ1-2; D gene uncertain. Trimming stripped 1 base from V and 5 bases from J, with 20 bases between. CDR3 length: 17 amino acids. CDR1 is LNHDA and CDR2 is SQIVND in the germline V gene (reference sequence). For the CDR3, the DNA is TGTGCCAGTAGTATAGCAGCGGGAAGCGGAAGCTTGTATGGCTACACCTTC. Its translation is CASSIAAGSGSLYGYTF.

The V gene is TRBV7-3, the J gene TRBJ2-7, with D tentatively TRBD1 (6 bases). The CDR3 length is 15 residues. V was shortened by 4 bases and J by 2 bases, with 15 bases between the two germline ends. In germline, CDR1 is SGHTA, CDR2 FQGTGA. The CDR3 nucleotides read TGTGCCAGCAGCTCCGGTCCAGGGGTGGCCTACGAGCAGTACTTC. This codes for CASSSGPGVAYEQYF.